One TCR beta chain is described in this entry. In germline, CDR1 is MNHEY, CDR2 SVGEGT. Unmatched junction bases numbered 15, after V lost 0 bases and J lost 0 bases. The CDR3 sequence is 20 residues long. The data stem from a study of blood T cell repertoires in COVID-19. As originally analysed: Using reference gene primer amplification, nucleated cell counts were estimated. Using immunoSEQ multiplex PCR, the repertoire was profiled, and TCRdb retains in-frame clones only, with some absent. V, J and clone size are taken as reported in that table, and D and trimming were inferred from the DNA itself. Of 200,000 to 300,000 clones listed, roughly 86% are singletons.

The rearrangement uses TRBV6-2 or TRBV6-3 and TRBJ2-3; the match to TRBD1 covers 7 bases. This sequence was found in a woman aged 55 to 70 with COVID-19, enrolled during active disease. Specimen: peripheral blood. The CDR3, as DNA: TGTGCCAGCAGTTACTCGCAGGCTCCGTTGGGACAGCTCAGCACAGATACGCAGTATTTT. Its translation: CASSYSQAPLGQLSTDTQYF.